Sequencing of this TCR beta chain was carried out in a study of shared clonotypes between healthy human individuals. Germline loops: CDR1 SGHAT, CDR2 FQDESV (reference sequence). This CDR3 contains 15 residues. Trimming took 5 bases from V and 0 from J; bases not matched to a gene: 2. Sequencing was performed with immunoSEQ multiplex PCR; in TCRdb, only in-frame clones are kept and a portion is missing. The sample carries over a million clones, roughly 80% recorded once. The chain uses TRBV11-1 and TRBJ2-2, with 8 bases that match TRBD1. The TCR originated in a man between 18 and 29 years old in good health. The specimen was memory CD4+ T cells sorted from blood. Subset indicated: CD45RA-negative fraction. This chain's CDR3 is CASSPDRANTGELFF. CDR3 DNA sequence: TGTGCCAGCAGCCCGGACAGGGCGAACACCGGGGAGCTGTTTTTT. Full variable domain (outside the CDR3, taken from reference TRBV11-1 and TRBJ2-2): EAEVAQSPRYKITEKSQAVAFWCDPISGHATLYWYRQILGQGPELLVQFQDESVVDDSQLPKDRFSAERLKGVDSTLKIQPAELGDSAMYLCASSPDRANTGELFFGEGSRLTVL.